This T cell receptor beta chain came from a study of cytomegalovirus exposure and HLA in healthy donors. Germline V gene lookup returns CDR1 KGHSH and CDR2 LQKENI. The CDR3 sequence is 15 residues long. J lost 3 bases, V lost 4 bases, and 7 bases had no gene match. Overall study findings and caveats: Later on, a genetic analysis was performed. It linked a missense variant in DCLRE1C with V- and J-gene trimming of TCR beta. For presence/absence analyses, sequencing depth was assumed to be roughly uniform across donors.

At collection, donors were nominally healthy, but unrecorded immune exposures were probable. The PCR made use of 60 Vbeta and 13 Jbeta primers. Sequencing used immunoSEQ multiplex PCR; TCRdb keeps in-frame clones, though not all of them. The data include about 160,000 clones; the top ten clones carry 2.1%. Of note for this clone: As yet, its antigen is unknown.

The receptor was isolated from a man younger than 45 in good health and CMV-seronegative. The V and J genes are TRBV18 and TRBJ2-7, with TRBD2 matching 9 bases. Sequencing used PBMCs. Here the CDR3 reads CASSQGAGGIYEQYF. The CDR3 DNA is TGTGCCAGCTCACAAGGAGCGGGGGGAATCTACGAGCAGTACTTC.